This T cell receptor (beta chain) was recorded in a study of human T cells and chemical hapten exposure. Study-wide context: DPC (0.01%) was patch tested on the upper back and read at 6 days. Alopecia universalis, totalis or areata was present in patients who were mostly female.

The CDR3 has 22 residues. Unmatched junction bases numbered 25, after V lost 2 bases and J lost 2 bases. Germline V gene sequence: CDR1 SEHNR, CDR2 FQNEAQ (reference sequence). The sample's time point: patch test 1, 2 weeks after DPC sensitization. Treatment described: therapeutic diphenylcyclopropenone sensitization with weekly scalp DPC. The library put unique molecular identifiers onto individual cDNA molecules. TCRdb reprocessed the RACE reads via MiXCR and lists one record per CDR3 protein. Of around 190,000 distinct CDR3 sequences listed, approximately 20% are singletons. The input for sequencing was whole blood, taken in connection with sensitization to the hapten diphenylcyclopropenone (DPC). This TCR was recovered from a woman aged 50 to 60 with alopecia areata. Some clones in this sample may be carry-over from other donors' samples. This sequence joins TRBV7-9 and TRBJ2-3, with TRBD1 matching over 7 bases. The CDR3 sequence: CASSLRPKGQLNVDFITDTQYF. The CDR3 DNA reads as TGTGCCAGCAGCTTACGCCCAAAGGGACAGCTTAACGTTGATTTTATCACAGATACGCAGTATTTT.